The clone carrying this TCR beta chain was counted at least ten times. Its antigen remains unidentified. Amplified TCR beta CDR3 regions derived from RNA transcripts. Carried out on the TCR CDR3, a first-round RT-PCR used the HTBI primer set. TCRdb passed the multiplex PCR reads through MiXCR, listing each CDR3 protein once. The table has about 410,000 distinct CDR3 sequences, about 14% seen once. Looked up from germline, CDR1 is GTSNPN and CDR2 is SVGIG (reference sequence). The junction had 4 bases not matched to a gene; V was cut back by 2 bases and J by 4 bases. The CDR3 is 13 residues long. The sample is drawn from a study of T cells in Graves' hyperthyroidism and ophthalmopathy. Study results and limitations: Stable hyperthyroidism was told apart from ophthalmopathy by a model built on 13 V-J features. Most expanded thyroid clonotypes above 0.001 also appeared in blood.

The TCR comes from a man between 18 and 29 years old with Graves' ophthalmopathy. The sequenced material came from blood. The rearrangement uses TRBV30 and TRBJ1-2, with 7 bases aligning to TRBD1. Here the CDR3 reads CAWSRQGGYGYTF. The DNA for the CDR3 is TGTGCCTGGAGTAGACAGGGAGGCTATGGCTACACCTTC. Complete variable domain (other parts from reference TRBV30 and TRBJ1-2): SQTIHQWPATLVQPVGSPLSLECTVEGTSNPNLYWYRQAAGRGLQLLFYSVGIGQISSEVPQNLSASRPQDRQFILSSKKLLLSDSGFYLCAWSRQGGYGYTFGSGTRLTVV.